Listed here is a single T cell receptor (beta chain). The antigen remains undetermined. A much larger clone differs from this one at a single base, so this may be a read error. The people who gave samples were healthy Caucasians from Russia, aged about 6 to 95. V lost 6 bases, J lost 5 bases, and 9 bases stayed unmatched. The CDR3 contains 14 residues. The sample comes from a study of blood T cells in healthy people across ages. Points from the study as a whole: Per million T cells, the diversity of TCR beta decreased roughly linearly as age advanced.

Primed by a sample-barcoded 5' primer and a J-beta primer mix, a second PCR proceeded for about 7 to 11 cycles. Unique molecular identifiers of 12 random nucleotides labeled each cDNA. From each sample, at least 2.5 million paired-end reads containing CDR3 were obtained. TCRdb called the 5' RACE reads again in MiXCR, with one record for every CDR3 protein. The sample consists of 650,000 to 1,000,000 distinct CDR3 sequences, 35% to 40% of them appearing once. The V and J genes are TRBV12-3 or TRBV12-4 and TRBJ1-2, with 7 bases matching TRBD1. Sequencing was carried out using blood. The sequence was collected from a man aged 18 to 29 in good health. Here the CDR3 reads CASSPDRDEYGYTF. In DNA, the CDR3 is TGTGCCAGCAGCCCCGACAGGGATGAGTATGGCTACACCTTC.